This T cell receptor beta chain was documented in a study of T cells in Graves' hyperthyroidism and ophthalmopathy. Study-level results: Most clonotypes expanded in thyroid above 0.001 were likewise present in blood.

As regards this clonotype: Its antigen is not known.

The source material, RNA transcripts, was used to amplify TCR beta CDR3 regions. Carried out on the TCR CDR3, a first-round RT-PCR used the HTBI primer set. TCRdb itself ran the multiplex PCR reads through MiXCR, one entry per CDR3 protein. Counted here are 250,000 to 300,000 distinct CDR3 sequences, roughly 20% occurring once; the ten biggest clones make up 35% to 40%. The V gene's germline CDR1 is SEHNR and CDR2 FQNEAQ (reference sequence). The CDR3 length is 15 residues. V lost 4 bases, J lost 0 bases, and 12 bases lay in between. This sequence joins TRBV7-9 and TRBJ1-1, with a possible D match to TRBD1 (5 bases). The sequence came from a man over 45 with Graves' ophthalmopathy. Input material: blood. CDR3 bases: TGTGCCAGCAGCTATCGGACACACATGAACACTGAAGCTTTCTTT. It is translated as CASSYRTHMNTEAFF.